This TCR beta chain was identified in a study of CD8 T cells in Susac syndrome. Study-level background: When blood was drawn, patients with Susac syndrome were on intravenous immunoglobulin alone, on corticosteroids, or therapy-naive.

Turning to this clonotype: Its cognate antigen is unknown.

The RNA, roughly 0.5 to 1 ug, was put through reverse transcription using random hexamers. TCRdb re-called the immunoSEQ multiplex PCR reads through MiXCR, storing one row per CDR3 protein. The sample has around 170,000 distinct CDR3 sequences, about 96% seen once. Findings and caveats of the study: There was no clonal expansion in the CD4+ T cell repertoires of Susac syndrome.

Patients with Susac syndrome showed fulfilment of recently defined diagnostic criteria for definite or probable disease. V dropped 3 bases and J dropped 5; count of bases not matched to a gene: 8. Germline CDR1 SGHVS, CDR2 FNYEAQ. The CDR3 is 15 residues long. This sequence was found in a human donor with Susac syndrome. This sequence joins TRBV7-6 and TRBJ2-5, with 8 positions matching TRBD2. The specimen sequenced was CD4+ T cells from PBMCs. The CDR3 spells CASSFRSGGWETQYF. DNA of the CDR3: TGTGCCAGCAGCTTTAGGAGCGGGGGATGGGAGACCCAGTACTTC.